The T cell receptor beta chain described here comes from a study of blood T cell repertoires in COVID-19 (dated by TCRdb to about 2020). In terms of the full investigation: Samples covering the acute and convalescent phases of COVID-19 were provided by collaborators in the United States, Italy and Spain. The prospective study material was composed of cDNA or gDNA derived from T cells, B-cell-depleted T cells, or PBMCs. Deeply sampled blood TCRbeta repertoires from subjects exposed to, actively infected with, or recovered from COVID-19 were included in the dataset. The repertoires were released in a freely available public database meant as a resource for research on the immune response to SARS-CoV-2. Samples were obtained from the ongoing ImmuneRACE study (first 160 participants) and from some 1,300 subjects provided by 6 global collaborators. Sample metadata almost always included a de-identified subject ID, COVID-19 status, age in years and sex. Where available, HLA class I and class II types were taken from metadata supplied by the sample provider and were not determined by assay-based typing. Broader findings and caveats from the paper: The quantity of clinical and demographic metadata differed by source and by participant and was supplied without curation.

The immunoSEQ Assay, a bias-controlled multiplex PCR, was used to amplify TCRbeta CDR3 regions from genomic DNA. Turning to the authors' computational methods: The number of nucleated cells in each sample was estimated by amplification of reference gene primers within the assay. To quantify the absolute abundance of each unique TCRbeta CDR3 rearrangement, sequence reads were collapsed and filtered. For each sample, productive Simpson clonality was calculated by taking the square root of Simpson's diversity index across productive rearrangements. Imported from immuneACCESS, the table was reduced by TCRdb to in-frame sequences with V and J called. These copies leave out some clones; in studies compared against another copy, an unresolved V gene accounts for under half, and the cause of the remainder is not known. V and J calls plus clone size are reproduced from that table; the DNA served to infer D and trimming. The table for this sample lists approximately 71,000 clones; approximately 85% of them were counted only once. The ten largest clones add up to just over 5% of the sample.

Collaborating institutions collected whole blood in K2EDTA tubes following their own protocols. Collaborator samples were shipped for TCRbeta analysis as frozen whole blood, isolated PBMCs, or DNA extracted from either sample type. This clone was seen a single time. No cognate antigen has been identified for it. One base away there is no much larger clone; base qualities are not given. CDR3 length: 14 amino acids, cysteine to phenylalanine. The read is trimmed to its CDR3 DNA, 42 bases read in frame from base 1. CDR1 and CDR2 are drawn from the germline V gene: ENHRY, SYGVKD. V and J lose 6 bases and 5 bases, and a span of 16 bases separates them.

Sequenced sample: peripheral blood. Recombination connected TRBV10-3 to TRBJ2-5, with TRBD2 perhaps the D gene, on 6 matching bases. This clonotype originated in a human donor in a cohort sampled during active COVID-19. The CDR3 region: CAIRPGSGGETQYF. The sequenced DNA: TGTGCCATCAGGCCCGGGAGCGGAGGGGAGACCCAGTACTTC.